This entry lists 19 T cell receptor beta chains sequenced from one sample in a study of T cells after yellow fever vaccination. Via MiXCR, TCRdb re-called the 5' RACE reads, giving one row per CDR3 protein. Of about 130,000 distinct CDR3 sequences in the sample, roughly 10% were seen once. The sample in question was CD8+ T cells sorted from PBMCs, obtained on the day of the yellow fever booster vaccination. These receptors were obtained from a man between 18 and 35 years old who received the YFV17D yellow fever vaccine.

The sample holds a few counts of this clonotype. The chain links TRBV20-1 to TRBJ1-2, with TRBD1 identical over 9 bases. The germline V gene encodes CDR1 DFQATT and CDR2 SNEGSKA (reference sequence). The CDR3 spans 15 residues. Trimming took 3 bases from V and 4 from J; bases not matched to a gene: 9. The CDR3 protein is CSASDRTGVVYGYTF. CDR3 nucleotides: TGCAGTGCTAGTGACAGGACAGGGGTTGTCTATGGCTACACCTTC.

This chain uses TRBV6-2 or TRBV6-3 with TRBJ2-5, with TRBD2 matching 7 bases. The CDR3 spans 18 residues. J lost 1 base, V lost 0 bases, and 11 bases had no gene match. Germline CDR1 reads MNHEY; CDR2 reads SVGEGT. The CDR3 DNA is TGTGCCAGCAGTTACTCGGTGTTCCGGGGGGACTTCCAAGAGACCCAGTACTTC. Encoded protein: CASSYSVFRGDFQETQYF.

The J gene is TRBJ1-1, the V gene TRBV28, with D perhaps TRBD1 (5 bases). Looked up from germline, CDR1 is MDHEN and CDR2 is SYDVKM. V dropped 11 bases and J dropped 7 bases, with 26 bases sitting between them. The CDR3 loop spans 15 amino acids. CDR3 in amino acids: CAAARGVRSVGEAFF. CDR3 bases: TGTGCCGCGGCCCGGGGGGTTCGTTCAGTGGGTGAAGCTTTCTTT. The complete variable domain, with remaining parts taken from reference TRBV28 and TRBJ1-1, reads DVKVTQSSRYLVKRTGEKVFLECVQDMDHENMFWYRQDPGLGLRLIYFSYDVKMKEKGDIPEGYSVSREKKERFSLILESASTNQTSMYLCAAARGVRSVGEAFFGQGTRLTVV.

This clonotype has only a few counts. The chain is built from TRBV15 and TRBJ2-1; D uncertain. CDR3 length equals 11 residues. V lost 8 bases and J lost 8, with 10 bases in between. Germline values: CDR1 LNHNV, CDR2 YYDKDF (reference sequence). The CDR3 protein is CATARNDEQFF. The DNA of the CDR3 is TGTGCCACCGCTCGCAACGATGAGCAGTTCTTC.

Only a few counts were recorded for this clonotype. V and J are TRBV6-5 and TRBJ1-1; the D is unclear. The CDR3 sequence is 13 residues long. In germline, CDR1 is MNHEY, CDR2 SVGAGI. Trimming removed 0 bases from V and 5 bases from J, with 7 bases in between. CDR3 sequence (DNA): TGTGCCAGCAGTTACTCAGAGAGAACTGAAGCTTTCTTT. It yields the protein CASSYSERTEAFF.

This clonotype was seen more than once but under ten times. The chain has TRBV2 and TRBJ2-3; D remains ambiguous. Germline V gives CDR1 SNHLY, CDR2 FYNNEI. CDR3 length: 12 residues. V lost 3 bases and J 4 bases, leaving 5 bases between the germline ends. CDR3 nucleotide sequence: TGTGCCAGCAGTGAGGTGGCAGATACGCAGTATTTT. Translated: CASSEVADTQYF. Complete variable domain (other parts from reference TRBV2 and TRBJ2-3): EPEVTQTPSHQVTQMGQEVILRCVPISNHLYFYWYRQILGQKVEFLVSFYNNEISEKSEIFDDQFSVERPDGSNFTLKIRSTKLEDSAMYFCASSEVADTQYFGPGTRLTVL.

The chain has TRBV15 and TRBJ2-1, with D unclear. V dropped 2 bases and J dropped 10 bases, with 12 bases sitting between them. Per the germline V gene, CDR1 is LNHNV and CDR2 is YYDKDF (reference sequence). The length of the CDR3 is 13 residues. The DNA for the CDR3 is TGTGCCACCAGCAGACCCCTTTCCTGGGAGCAGTTCTTC. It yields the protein CATSRPLSWEQFF.

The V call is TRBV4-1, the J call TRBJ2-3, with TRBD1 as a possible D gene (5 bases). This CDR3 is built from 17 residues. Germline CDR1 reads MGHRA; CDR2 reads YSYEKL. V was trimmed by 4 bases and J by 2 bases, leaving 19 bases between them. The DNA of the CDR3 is TGCGCCAGCAGCCCCCACGCCGCCAAGGGGCCCACAGATACGCAGTATTTT. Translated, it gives CASSPHAAKGPTDTQYF.

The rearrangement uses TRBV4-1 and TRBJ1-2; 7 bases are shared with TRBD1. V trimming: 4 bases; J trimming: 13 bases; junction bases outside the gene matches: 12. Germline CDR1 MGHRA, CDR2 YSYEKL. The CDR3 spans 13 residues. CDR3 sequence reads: CASSRNQGGAGTF. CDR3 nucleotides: TGCGCCAGCAGCCGGAACCAGGGGGGCGCCGGCACCTTC.

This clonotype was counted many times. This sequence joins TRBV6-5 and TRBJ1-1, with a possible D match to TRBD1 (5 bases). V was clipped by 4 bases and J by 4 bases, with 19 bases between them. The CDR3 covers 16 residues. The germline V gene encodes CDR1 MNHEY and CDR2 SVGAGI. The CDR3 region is CASSLNLGDGGTEAFF. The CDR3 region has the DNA TGTGCCAGCAGTTTGAATCTGGGGGATGGGGGCACTGAAGCTTTCTTT.

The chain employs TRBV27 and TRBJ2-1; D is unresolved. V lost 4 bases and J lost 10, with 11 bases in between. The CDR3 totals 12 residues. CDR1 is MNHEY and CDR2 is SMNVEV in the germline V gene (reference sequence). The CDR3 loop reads CASSSRAGEQFF. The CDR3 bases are TGTGCCAGCAGTTCCCGTGCCGGCGAGCAGTTCTTC.

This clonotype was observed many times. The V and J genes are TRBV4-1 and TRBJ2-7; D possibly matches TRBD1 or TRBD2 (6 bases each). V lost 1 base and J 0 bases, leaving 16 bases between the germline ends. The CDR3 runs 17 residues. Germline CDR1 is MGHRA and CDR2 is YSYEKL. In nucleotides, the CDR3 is TGCGCCAGCAGCCAAGGGGGGGCACCCCAAGGCTCCTACGAGCAGTACGTC. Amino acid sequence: CASSQGGAPQGSYEQYV.

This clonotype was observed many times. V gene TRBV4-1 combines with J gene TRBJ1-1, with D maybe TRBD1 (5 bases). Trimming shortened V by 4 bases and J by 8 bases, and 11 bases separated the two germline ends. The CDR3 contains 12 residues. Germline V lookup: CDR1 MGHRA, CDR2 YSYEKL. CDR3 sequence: CASSRSGGEAFF. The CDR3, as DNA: TGCGCCAGCAGCCGTTCGGGGGGAGAAGCTTTCTTT.

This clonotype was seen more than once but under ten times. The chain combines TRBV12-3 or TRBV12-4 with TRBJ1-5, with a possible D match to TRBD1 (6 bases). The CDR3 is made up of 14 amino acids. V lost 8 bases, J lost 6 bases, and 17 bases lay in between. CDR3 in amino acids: CASGTGPGGQPQHF. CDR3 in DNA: TGTGCCAGCGGCACAGGGCCTGGGGGTCAGCCCCAGCATTTT.

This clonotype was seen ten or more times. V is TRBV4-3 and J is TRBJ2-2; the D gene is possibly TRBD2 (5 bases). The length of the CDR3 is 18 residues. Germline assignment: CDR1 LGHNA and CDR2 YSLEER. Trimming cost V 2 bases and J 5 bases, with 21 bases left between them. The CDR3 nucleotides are TGCGCCAGCAGCCAACAAACTCCTTACAGAGGGATTACCGGGGAGCTGTTTTTT. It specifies CASSQQTPYRGITGELFF.

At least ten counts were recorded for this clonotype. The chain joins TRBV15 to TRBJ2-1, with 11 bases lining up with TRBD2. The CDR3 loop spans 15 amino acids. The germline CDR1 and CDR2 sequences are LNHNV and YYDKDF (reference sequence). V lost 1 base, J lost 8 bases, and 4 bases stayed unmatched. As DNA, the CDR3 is TGTGCCACCAGCAGAGCACTAGCGGGGGCAGATGAGCAGTTCTTC. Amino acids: CATSRALAGADEQFF.

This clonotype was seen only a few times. The CDR3 sequence is CASSPPGVNTIYF. In DNA, the CDR3 is TGTGCCAGCAGCCCCCCCGGAGTAAACACCATATATTTT. This rearrangement joins TRBV9 to TRBJ1-3; D remains unclear. V lost 4 bases, J lost 6 bases, and 11 bases lay in between. CDR1 and CDR2 (germline): SGDLS, YYNGEE. The length of the CDR3 is 13 residues.

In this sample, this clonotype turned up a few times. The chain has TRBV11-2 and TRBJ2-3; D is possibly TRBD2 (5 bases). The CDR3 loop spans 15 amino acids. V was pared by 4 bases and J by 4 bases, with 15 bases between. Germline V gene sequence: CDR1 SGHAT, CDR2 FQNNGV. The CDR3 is CASSSRAFGADTQYF. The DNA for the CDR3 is TGTGCCAGCAGCTCTAGAGCCTTCGGGGCAGATACGCAGTATTTT.

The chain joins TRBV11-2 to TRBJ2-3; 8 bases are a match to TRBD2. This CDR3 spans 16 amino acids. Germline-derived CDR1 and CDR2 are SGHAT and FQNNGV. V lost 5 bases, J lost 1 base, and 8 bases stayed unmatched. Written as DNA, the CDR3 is TGTGCCAGCAGCGGGGGGACTAGGTCGGGCACAGATACGCAGTATTTT. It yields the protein CASSGGTRSGTDTQYF.